This TCR beta chain stems from a study of T cell responses to AZD1222 COVID-19 vaccine. The study, taken as a whole, reports: The number of AZD1222 recipients seropositive at baseline was only 6 or 7. Donors, mostly white British, included more females; clonal diversity was possibly underestimated. Variant regions that are unmutated are reportedly the target of nearly half of spike-specific TCRs. Spike as a whole was targeted by vaccine-associated CD4 TCRs, dominant at 160-218 and 743-854.

Using immunoSEQ multiplex PCR, the repertoire was profiled, and TCRdb retains in-frame clones only, with some absent. The sample has around 160,000 clones; 82% are singletons. About this clone itself: Its antigen is still unknown.

The V and J ends lost 5 bases and 2 bases, in that order; junction bases with no gene match: 6. CDR3 size: 15 residues. The V gene's germline CDR1 is SGHTA and CDR2 FQGNSA. This TCR was sampled from an adult in good health. The chain links TRBV7-2 to TRBJ2-7; 10 bases line up with TRBD2. This material consisted of peripheral blood, taken on day 0 of MenACWY control vaccination. In DNA form, the CDR3 reads TGTGCCAGCAGCCTGGGACTAGCGTCCCCCTACGAGCAGTACTTC. Translated, it gives CASSLGLASPYEQYF.